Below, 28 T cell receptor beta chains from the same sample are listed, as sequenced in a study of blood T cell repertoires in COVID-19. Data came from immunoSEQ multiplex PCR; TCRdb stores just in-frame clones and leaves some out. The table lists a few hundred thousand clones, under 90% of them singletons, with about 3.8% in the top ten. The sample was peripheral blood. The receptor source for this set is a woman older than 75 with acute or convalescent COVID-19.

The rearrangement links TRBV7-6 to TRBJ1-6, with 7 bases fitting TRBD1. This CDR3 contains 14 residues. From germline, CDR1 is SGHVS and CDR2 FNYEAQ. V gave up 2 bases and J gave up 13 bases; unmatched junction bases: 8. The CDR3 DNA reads TGTGCCAGCAGCTTATCTGGTCAGGGGGGTCCCCTCCACTTT. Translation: CASSLSGQGGPLHF.

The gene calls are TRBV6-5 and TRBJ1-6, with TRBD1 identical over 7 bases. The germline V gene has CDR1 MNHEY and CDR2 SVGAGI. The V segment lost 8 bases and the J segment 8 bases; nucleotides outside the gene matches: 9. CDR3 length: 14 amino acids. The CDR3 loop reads CASVPGQYYSPLHF. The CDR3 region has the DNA TGTGCCAGCGTCCCGGGACAGTACTATTCACCCCTCCACTTT.

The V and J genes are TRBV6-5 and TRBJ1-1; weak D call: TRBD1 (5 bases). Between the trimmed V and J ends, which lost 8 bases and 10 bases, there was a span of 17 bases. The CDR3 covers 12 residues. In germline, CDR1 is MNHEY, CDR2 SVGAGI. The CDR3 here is CASSGDSGGAFF. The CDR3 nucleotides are TGTGCCAGCTCTGGAGACAGCGGGGGAGCTTTCTTT.

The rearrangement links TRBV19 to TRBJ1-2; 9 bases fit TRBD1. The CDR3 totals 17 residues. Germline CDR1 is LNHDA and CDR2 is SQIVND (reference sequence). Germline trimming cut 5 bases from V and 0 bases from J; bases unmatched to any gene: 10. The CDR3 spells CASSLTGTGKANYGYTF. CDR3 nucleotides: TGTGCCAGTAGTTTAACCGGGACAGGGAAGGCTAACTATGGCTACACCTTC.

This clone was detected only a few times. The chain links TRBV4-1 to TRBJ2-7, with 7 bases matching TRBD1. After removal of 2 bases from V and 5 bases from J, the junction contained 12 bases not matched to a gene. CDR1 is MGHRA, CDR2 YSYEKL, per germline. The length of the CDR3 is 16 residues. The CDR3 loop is CASSQRDSKGFHEQYF. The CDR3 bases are TGCGCCAGCAGCCAAAGGGACAGTAAAGGTTTCCACGAGCAGTACTTC.

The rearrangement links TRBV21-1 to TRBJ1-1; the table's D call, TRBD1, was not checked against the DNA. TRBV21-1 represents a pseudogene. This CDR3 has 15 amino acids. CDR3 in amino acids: CASSRPGQGASEAFF. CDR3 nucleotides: TGTGCCAGCAGTCGTCCGGGACAGGGGGCCTCTGAAGCTTTCTTT.

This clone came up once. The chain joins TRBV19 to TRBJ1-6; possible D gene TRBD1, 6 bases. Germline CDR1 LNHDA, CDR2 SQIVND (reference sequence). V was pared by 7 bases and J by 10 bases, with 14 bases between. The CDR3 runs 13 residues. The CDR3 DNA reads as TGTGCCAGTACCCCGGCGGGGGGCTCACCCCTCCACTTT. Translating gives CASTPAGGSPLHF.

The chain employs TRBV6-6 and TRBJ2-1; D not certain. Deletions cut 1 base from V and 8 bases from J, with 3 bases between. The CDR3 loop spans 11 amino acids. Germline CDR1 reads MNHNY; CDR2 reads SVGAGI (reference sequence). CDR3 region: CASSYFYEQFF. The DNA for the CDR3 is TGTGCCAGCAGTTACTTCTATGAGCAGTTCTTC.

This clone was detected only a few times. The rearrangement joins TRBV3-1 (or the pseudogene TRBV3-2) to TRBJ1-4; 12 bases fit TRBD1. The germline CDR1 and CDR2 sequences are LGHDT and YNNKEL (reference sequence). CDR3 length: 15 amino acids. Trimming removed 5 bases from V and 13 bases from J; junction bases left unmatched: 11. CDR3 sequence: CASSYTLGTGGRLFF. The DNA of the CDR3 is TGTGCCAGCAGCTATACACTTGGGACAGGGGGCCGACTGTTTTTT.

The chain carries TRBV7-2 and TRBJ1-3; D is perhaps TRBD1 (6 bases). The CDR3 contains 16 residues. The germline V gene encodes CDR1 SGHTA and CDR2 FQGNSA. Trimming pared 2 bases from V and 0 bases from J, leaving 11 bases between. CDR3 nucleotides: TGTGCCAGCAGCTTACGTCAGGGGATCTCTGGAAACACCATATATTTT. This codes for CASSLRQGISGNTIYF.

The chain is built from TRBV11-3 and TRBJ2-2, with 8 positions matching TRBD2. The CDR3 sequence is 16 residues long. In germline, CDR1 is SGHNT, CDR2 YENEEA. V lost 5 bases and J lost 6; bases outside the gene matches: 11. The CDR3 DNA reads TGTGCCAGCAGCCCCCGGGCGGGCGGGGGGCCCGGGGAGCTGTTTTTT. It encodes CASSPRAGGGPGELFF.

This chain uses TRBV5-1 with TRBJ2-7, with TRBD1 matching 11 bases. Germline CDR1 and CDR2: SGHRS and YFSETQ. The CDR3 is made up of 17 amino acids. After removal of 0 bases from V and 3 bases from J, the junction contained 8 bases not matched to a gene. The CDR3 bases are TGCGCCAGCAGCTTGGCCTTAGGGGGGACAGGGGGCTACGAGCAGTACTTC. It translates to CASSLALGGTGGYEQYF. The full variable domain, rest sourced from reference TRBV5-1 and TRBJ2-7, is KAGVTQTPRYLIKTRGQQVTLSCSPISGHRSVSWYQQTPGQGLQFLFEYFSETQRNKGNFPGRFSGRQFSNSRSEMNVSTLELGDSALYLCASSLALGGTGGYEQYFGPGTRLTVT.

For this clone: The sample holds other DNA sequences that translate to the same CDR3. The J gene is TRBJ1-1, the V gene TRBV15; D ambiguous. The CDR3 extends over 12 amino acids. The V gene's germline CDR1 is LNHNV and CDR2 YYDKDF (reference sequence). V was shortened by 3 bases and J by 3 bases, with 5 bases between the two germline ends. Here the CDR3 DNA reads TGTGCCACCAGCAGTCGAGACACTGAAGCTTTCTTT. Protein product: CATSSRDTEAFF.

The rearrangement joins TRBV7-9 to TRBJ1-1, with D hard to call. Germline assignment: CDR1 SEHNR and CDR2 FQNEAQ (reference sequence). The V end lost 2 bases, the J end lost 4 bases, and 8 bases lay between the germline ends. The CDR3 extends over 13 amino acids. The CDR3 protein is CASSLPPGTEAFF. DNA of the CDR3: TGTGCCAGCAGCTTACCCCCAGGCACTGAAGCTTTCTTT.

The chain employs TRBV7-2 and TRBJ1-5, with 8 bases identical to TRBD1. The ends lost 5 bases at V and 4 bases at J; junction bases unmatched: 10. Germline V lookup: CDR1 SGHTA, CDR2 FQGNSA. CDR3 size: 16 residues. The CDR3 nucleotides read TGTGCCAGCAGCCAGAGACAGGGGATAGGGAATCAGCCCCAGCATTTT. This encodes CASSQRQGIGNQPQHF.

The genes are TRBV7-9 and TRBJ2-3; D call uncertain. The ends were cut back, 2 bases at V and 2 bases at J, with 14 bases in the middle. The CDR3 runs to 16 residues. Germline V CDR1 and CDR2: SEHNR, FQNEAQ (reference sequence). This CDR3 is CASSLNGPPSTDTQYF. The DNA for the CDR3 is TGTGCCAGCAGCTTAAATGGCCCCCCATCCACAGATACGCAGTATTTT.

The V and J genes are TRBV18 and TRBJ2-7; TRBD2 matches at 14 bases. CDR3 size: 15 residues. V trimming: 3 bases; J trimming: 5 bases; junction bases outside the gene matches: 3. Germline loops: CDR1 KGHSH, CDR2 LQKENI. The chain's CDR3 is CASSPTSGGANEQYF. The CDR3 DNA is TGTGCCAGCTCACCGACTAGCGGGGGGGCAAACGAGCAGTACTTC. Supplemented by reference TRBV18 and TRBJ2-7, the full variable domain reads NAGVMQNPRHLVRRRGQEARLRCSPMKGHSHVYWYRQLPEEGLKFMVYLQKENIIDESGMPKERFSAEFPKEGPSILRIQQVVRGDSAAYFCASSPTSGGANEQYFGPGTRLTVT.

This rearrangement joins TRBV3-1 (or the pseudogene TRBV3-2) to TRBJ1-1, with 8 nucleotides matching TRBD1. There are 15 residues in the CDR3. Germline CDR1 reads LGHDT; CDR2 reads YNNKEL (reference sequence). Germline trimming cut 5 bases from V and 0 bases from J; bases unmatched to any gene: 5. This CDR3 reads CASSARDRLNTEAFF. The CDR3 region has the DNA TGTGCCAGCAGCGCCCGGGACAGGTTGAACACTGAAGCTTTCTTT.

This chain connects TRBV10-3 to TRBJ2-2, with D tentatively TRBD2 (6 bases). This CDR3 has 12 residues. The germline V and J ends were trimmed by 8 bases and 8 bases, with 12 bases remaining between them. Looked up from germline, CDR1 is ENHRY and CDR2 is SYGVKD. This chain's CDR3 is CAIAPGRGELFF. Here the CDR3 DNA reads TGTGCCATCGCCCCAGGGAGGGGGGAGCTGTTTTTT.

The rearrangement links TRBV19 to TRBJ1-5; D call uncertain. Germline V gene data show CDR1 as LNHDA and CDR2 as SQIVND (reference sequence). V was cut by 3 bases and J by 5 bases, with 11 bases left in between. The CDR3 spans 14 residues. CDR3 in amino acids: CASSMDQVHQPQHF. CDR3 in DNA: TGTGCCAGTAGTATGGATCAGGTCCATCAGCCCCAGCATTTT.

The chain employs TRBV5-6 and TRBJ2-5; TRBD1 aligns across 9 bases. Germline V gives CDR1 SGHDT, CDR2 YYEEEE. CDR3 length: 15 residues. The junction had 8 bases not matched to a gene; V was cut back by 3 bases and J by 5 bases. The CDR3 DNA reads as TGTGCCAGCAGCTCACGTGGGACAGGGTCGGAGACCCAGTACTTC. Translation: CASSSRGTGSETQYF.

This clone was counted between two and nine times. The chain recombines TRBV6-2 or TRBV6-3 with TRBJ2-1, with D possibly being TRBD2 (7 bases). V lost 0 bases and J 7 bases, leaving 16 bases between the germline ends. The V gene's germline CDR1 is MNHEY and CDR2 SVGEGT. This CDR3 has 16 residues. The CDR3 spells CASSYSRGRLVNEQFF. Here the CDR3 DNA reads TGTGCCAGCAGTTACTCGCGGGGGCGCTTGGTTAATGAGCAGTTCTTC.

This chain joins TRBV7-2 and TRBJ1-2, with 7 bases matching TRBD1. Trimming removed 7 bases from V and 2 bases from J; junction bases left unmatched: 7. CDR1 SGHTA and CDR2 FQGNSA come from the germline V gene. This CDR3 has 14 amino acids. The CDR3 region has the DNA TGTGCCAGCAACTTTAGGGGGCAGAACTATGGCTACACCTTC. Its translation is CASNFRGQNYGYTF.

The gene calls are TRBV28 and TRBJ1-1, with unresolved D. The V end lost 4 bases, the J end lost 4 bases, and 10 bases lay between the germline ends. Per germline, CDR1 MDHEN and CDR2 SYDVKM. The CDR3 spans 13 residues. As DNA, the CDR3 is TGTGCCAGCAGTTCTAGACGGATCACTGAAGCTTTCTTT. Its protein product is CASSSRRITEAFF.

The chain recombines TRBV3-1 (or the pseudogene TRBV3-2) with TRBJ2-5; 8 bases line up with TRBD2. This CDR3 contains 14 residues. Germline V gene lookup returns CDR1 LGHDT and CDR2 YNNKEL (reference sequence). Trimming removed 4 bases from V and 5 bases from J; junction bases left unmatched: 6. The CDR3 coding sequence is TGTGCCAGCAGCCTGCCGGGGGGGTTTGAGACCCAGTACTTC. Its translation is CASSLPGGFETQYF.

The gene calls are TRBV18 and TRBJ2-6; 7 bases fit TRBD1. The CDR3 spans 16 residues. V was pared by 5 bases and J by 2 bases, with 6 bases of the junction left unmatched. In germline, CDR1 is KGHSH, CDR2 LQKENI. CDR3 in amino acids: CASSAGTVTGANVLTF. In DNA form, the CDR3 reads TGTGCCAGCTCAGCAGGGACAGTAACTGGGGCCAACGTCCTGACTTTC.

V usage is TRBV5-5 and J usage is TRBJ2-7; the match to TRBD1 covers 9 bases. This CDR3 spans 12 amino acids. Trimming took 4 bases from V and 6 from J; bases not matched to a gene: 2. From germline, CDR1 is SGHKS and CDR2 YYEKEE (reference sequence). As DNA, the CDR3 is TGTGCCAGCAGCAGGACAGGGGTCGAGCAGTACTTC. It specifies CASSRTGVEQYF. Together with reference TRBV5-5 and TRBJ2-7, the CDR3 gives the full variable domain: DAGVTQSPTHLIKTRGQQVTLRCSPISGHKSVSWYQQVLGQGPQFIFQYYEKEERGRGNFPDRFSARQFPNYSSELNVNALLLGDSALYLCASSRTGVEQYFGPGTRLTVT.

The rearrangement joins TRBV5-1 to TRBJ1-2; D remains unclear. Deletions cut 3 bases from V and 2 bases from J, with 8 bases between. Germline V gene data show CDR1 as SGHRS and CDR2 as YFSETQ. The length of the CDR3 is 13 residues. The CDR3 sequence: CASSSGLNYGYTF. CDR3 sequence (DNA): TGCGCCAGCAGCTCAGGACTGAACTATGGCTACACCTTC.